Following are 7 T cell receptor beta chains from one sample sequenced in a study of blood T cell repertoires in COVID-19. The repertoire was sequenced with immunoSEQ multiplex PCR; TCRdb's copy has only in-frame clones and lacks some. The sample shows around 250,000 clones, approximately 86% of them seen only once. The specimen sequenced was peripheral blood. Source of these receptors: a woman in her 70s with active or convalescent COVID-19.

This clone was seen a few times. The chain carries TRBV24-1 and TRBJ2-2; D is possibly TRBD2 (5 bases). The length of the CDR3 is 13 residues. Germline CDR1 reads KGHDR; CDR2 reads SFDVKD. V was shortened by 6 bases and J by 6 bases, with 10 bases between the two germline ends. This CDR3 is CATSKEGSGELFF. The CDR3 DNA is TGTGCCACCAGTAAAGAGGGTTCCGGGGAGCTGTTTTTT.

The chain carries TRBV21-1 and TRBJ1-4; the DNA was not compared with TRBD1, the D call given in the table. TRBV21-1 is a pseudogene locus. This CDR3 contains 14 residues. This chain's CDR3 is CASSTDGTDEKLFF. Written as DNA, the CDR3 is TGTGCCAGCAGCACCGACGGGACAGATGAAAAACTGTTTTTT.

Only one count was recorded for this clone. The chain couples TRBV6-5 to TRBJ1-2; 7 bases are a match to TRBD1. V gave up 4 bases and J gave up 8 bases; unmatched junction bases: 4. Per the germline V gene, CDR1 is MNHEY and CDR2 is SVGAGI. CDR3 length equals 12 residues. As DNA, the CDR3 is TGTGCCAGCAGTTTACAGGGGAGAGGCTACACCTTC. Amino acid sequence: CASSLQGRGYTF.

The gene calls are TRBV7-2 and TRBJ2-5, with D possibly TRBD2 on 6 matching bases. Trimming removed 11 bases from V and 7 bases from J, with 20 bases in between. Per germline, CDR1 SGHTA and CDR2 FQGNSA. The CDR3 spans 13 residues. The CDR3: CAGGYREEGTQYF. The CDR3 nucleotides read TGTGCCGGAGGTTATAGGGAGGAGGGGACCCAGTACTTC.

Worth noting for this clone: At one end, the junction sequence differs from germline, possibly due to a read error. The chain employs TRBV19 and TRBJ1-5, with TRBD1 matching 7 bases. From germline, CDR1 is LNHDA and CDR2 SQIVND (reference sequence). The CDR3 runs to 15 residues. In DNA form, the CDR3 reads TGTGCCAGTACTATACAGGGGCCCGGCAATCAGCCCCAGCATTTT. Translated, it gives CASTIQGPGNQPQHF.

This clone was counted between two and nine times. The chain has TRBV29-1 and TRBJ1-3; 9 nucleotides agree with TRBD1. The CDR3 spans 14 residues. Germline V lookup: CDR1 SQVTM, CDR2 ANQGSEA. J lost 7 bases, V lost 2 bases, and 6 bases had no gene match. The CDR3 DNA reads as TGCAGCGTTGAATGGGGACAGGGTCCCAACACCATATATTTT. This translates into CSVEWGQGPNTIYF.

The rearrangement joins TRBV5-1 to TRBJ2-7; TRBD1 agrees at 7 bases. Germline CDR1 reads SGHRS; CDR2 reads YFSETQ. With V trimmed by 4 bases and J by 3 bases, 4 bases remained unmatched. CDR3 length equals 13 residues. Here the CDR3 reads CASSGTVLYEQYF. The CDR3 nucleotides are TGCGCCAGCAGCGGGACAGTACTCTACGAGCAGTACTTC. The full variable domain, with the rest looked up from reference TRBV5-1 and TRBJ2-7, is KAGVTQTPRYLIKTRGQQVTLSCSPISGHRSVSWYQQTPGQGLQFLFEYFSETQRNKGNFPGRFSGRQFSNSRSEMNVSTLELGDSALYLCASSGTVLYEQYFGPGTRLTVT.